Below, one T cell receptor beta chain is given with its context. As yet, its antigen is unknown. Unique molecular identifiers were present in the TCR beta cDNA libraries. Each sample of roughly 0.9 to 11 million input T cells yielded roughly 500,000 cDNA molecules, so each molecule approximated one T cell. In TCRdb, the PCR reads were re-called with MiXCR into one record per CDR3 protein. The data contain about 540,000 distinct CDR3 sequences, around 31% of them singletons. Deletions cut 3 bases from V and 5 bases from J, with 7 bases between. Germline CDR1 reads DFQATT; CDR2 reads SNEGSKA (reference sequence). CDR3 length equals 12 residues. The sample is drawn from a study of post-analysis software for immune sequencing data. Whole-study findings and limits: In multiple sclerosis, normalized Chao1 diversity was significantly below that of controls. Among about 5 TRBV segments more frequent in patients than controls were TRBV5-6, TRBV5-1 and TRBV20-1.

The receptor was derived from a girl aged 2-17 years with multiple sclerosis. Sample: blood. The rearrangement links TRBV20-1 to TRBJ1-4; D is ambiguous. CDR3 nucleotide sequence: TGCAGTGCTAGTTCGGGGAATGAAAAACTGTTTTTT. It encodes CSASSGNEKLFF.